A selection of T cell receptor beta chains follows, all from one sample in a study of OX40 agonist ivuxolimab in advanced cancers. Libraries were prepared by immunoSEQ multiplex PCR; TCRdb keeps only in-frame clonotypes and omits some of them. There are more than 65,000 clones in the sample; 60% to 80% occur only once, and about 5% lies in the top ten. This material consisted of CD4+ or CD8+ T cells sorted from blood, taken in a trial of the OX40 agonist ivuxolimab. These receptors were taken from an adult with an advanced solid tumor such as melanoma, head and neck, liver or kidney cancer. CDR3s include the opening cysteine and the closing phenylalanine or tryptophan. The order of the fields is V gene, clone size, D gene, J gene, CDR3 DNA, CDR3 protein. The D gene is left open where the match is weak. Clone size appears in some rows only: once, few, many, or a class for an expanded clone.

TRBV7-9	once	NA	TRBJ2-7	TGTGCCAGCAGCTTAGTCTCCTACGAGCAGTACTTC	CASSLVSYEQYF
TRBV30	NA	NA	TRBJ1-1	TGTGCCTGGGGAGGAACGGGGGCTAACACTGAAGCTTTCTTT	CAWGGTGANTEAFF
TRBV7-2	NA	TRBD2	TRBJ2-7	TGTGCCAGCAGCCCAAGACTAGCGGGGGCCAGCTACGAGCAGTACTTC	CASSPRLAGASYEQYF
TRBV6-1	NA	TRBD2	TRBJ2-2	TGTGCCACCGAACGGGGGGGCTTCGGGGAGCTGTTTTTT	CATERGGFGELFF
TRBV4-2	medium-sized	NA	TRBJ1-2	TGTGCCAGCAGCCCGAGCCCCCGGGGGGGAACTTATGGCTACACCTTC	CASSPSPRGGTYGYTF
TRBV19	NA	NA	TRBJ2-2	TGTGCCAGTAGAGGTAGGGGCAGGGCAGGCGGGGAGCTGTTTTTT	CASRGRGRAGGELFF
TRBV7-2	NA	TRBD1	TRBJ1-2	TGTGCCAGCAGCTTAGGGGGGACAGTCAGGGGCTACACCTTC	CASSLGGTVRGYTF
TRBV10-2	NA	NA	TRBJ2-5	TGCGCCAGCAGTGTAGTAGGCAGCCAAGAGACCCAGTACTTC	CASSVVGSQETQYF
TRBV19	NA	NA	TRBJ2-2	TGTGCCAGTAGTATATTCGGCGGGAACACCGGGGAGCTGTTTTTT	CASSIFGGNTGELFF
TRBV11-2	NA	NA	TRBJ2-7	TGTGCCAGCAGCTACGAACCGGGACTGGTTTACGAGCAGTACTTC	CASSYEPGLVYEQYF
TRBV27	NA	NA	TRBJ1-1	TGTGCCAGCAGTTTACGGACATCGCCGCTCCTGAACACTGAAGCTTTCTTT	CASSLRTSPLLNTEAFF
TRBV6-5	once	NA	TRBJ1-5	TGTGCCAGTCTGGACAGCGGCAATCAGCCCCAGCATTTT	CASLDSGNQPQHF
TRBV9	NA	NA	TRBJ1-2	TGTGCCAGCAGGCTGGACTATGGCTACACCTTC	CASRLDYGYTF
TRBV5-1	NA	NA	TRBJ2-7	TGCGCCAGCAGCTTGGGTGGGACAATCTACGAGCAGTACTTC	CASSLGGTIYEQYF
TRBV29-1	medium-sized	TRBD1	TRBJ2-7	TGCAGCGCCACGACAGGGACCTACGAGCAGTACTTC	CSATTGTYEQYF
TRBV28	NA	TRBD1	TRBJ1-5	TGTGCCAGCAGTTTTGTAAGCCCCGGACAGGGCAAAATCGGGCAGCCCCAGCATTTT	CASSFVSPGQGKIGQPQHF
TRBV2	NA	TRBD1	TRBJ1-6	TGTGCCAGCACCGCGGACAGGGGGCTTTCCAATTCACCCCTCCACTTT	CASTADRGLSNSPLHF
TRBV9	NA	NA	TRBJ2-1	TGTGCCAGCAGCGTAGCCGACCAGTCCTACTCCTACAATGAGCAGTTCTTC	CASSVADQSYSYNEQFF
TRBV6-6	NA	NA	TRBJ1-2	TGTGCCAGCAGTGCGTACTCTGGAGGCACCTATGGCTACACCTTC	CASSAYSGGTYGYTF
TRBV29-1	NA	TRBD1	TRBJ2-6	TGCAGCGTGGCCCCAGGGGGCGCGCAGGGGGCCAACGTCCTGACTTTC	CSVAPGGAQGANVLTF
TRBV6-4	few	NA	TRBJ1-5	TGTGCCAGCAGTGCACTCCACGGTGGCAATCAGCCCCAGCATTTT	CASSALHGGNQPQHF
TRBV7-2	NA	NA	TRBJ1-2	TGTGCCAGCAGCGGCAGGGTGGGGGACTATGGCTACACCTTC	CASSGRVGDYGYTF